These 13 T cell receptor beta chains share one sample of origin, sequenced in a study of blood T cell repertoires in COVID-19. Profiling relied on immunoSEQ multiplex PCR, and the TCRdb table lists in-frame clones only, not all of them. The sample carries about 150,000 clones, about 80% recorded once. Input material: peripheral blood. The receptors shown here come from a woman aged 55-69 years with acute or convalescent COVID-19.

The chain links TRBV3-1 (or the pseudogene TRBV3-2) to TRBJ2-2; no reliable D call. The CDR3 is made up of 16 amino acids. CDR1 and CDR2 from the germline V gene are LGHDT and YNNKEL (reference sequence). V gave up 5 bases and J gave up 5 bases, with 18 bases separating them. The CDR3 DNA reads as TGTGCCAGCAGCAGTAGTCCAACCGTTCTAACCGGGGAGCTGTTTTTT. This codes for CASSSSPTVLTGELFF.

This chain joins TRBV30 and TRBJ1-1; tentatively, D is TRBD1 (5 bases). Trimming took off 5 bases at V and 4 bases at J, with 14 bases between the two ends. The CDR3 totals 13 residues. The germline V gene has CDR1 GTSNPN and CDR2 SVGIG (reference sequence). Here the CDR3 DNA reads TGTGCCTGGGAGGAGGGGTCGAGCACTGAAGCTTTCTTT. Translation: CAWEEGSSTEAFF.

V gene TRBV6-5 combines with J gene TRBJ1-6; maybe TRBD1 (6 bases). CDR1 and CDR2 from the germline V gene are MNHEY and SVGAGI. This CDR3 is built from 15 residues. The ends were cut back, 8 bases at V and 6 bases at J, with 17 bases in the middle. The CDR3 is CASGGARQANSPLHF. DNA for the CDR3: TGTGCCAGCGGGGGGGCCAGGCAAGCTAATTCACCCCTCCACTTT.

The rearrangement links TRBV27 to TRBJ2-7; 9 bases line up with TRBD1. The CDR3 length is 15 residues. Germline trimming cut 6 bases from V and 0 bases from J; bases unmatched to any gene: 6. CDR1 is MNHEY, CDR2 SMNVEV, per germline (reference sequence). The CDR3 nucleotides are TGTGCCAGCAGCCGAAGGGACAGGGACTCCTACGAGCAGTACTTC. This translates into CASSRRDRDSYEQYF.

This clone was seen a single time. The chain links TRBV7-9 to TRBJ1-2; D might be TRBD1 (6 bases). Per germline, CDR1 SEHNR and CDR2 FQNEAQ (reference sequence). The CDR3 is 14 residues long. The ends were cut back, 6 bases at V and 5 bases at J, with 16 bases in the middle. CDR3 sequence reads: CASREGGVGYGYTF. Written as DNA, the CDR3 is TGTGCCAGCAGGGAAGGGGGGGTCGGTTATGGCTACACCTTC.

The chain joins TRBV6-5 to TRBJ1-3; D uncertain. Germline CDR1 reads MNHEY; CDR2 reads SVGAGI. V was pared by 0 bases and J by 2 bases, with 11 bases between. The CDR3 runs to 16 residues. CDR3 nucleotide sequence: TGTGCCAGCAGTTACTCGGCGGTTCGTACTGGAAACACCATATATTTT. This sequence encodes CASSYSAVRTGNTIYF.

The chain recombines TRBV11-3 with TRBJ2-1; the match to TRBD2 covers 11 bases. This CDR3 spans 15 amino acids. Trimming took 4 bases from V and 7 from J; bases not matched to a gene: 6. Per the germline V gene, CDR1 is SGHNT and CDR2 is YENEEA. The CDR3 nucleotides read TGTGCCAGCAGCTCGCTAGCGGGGGGCCGGAATGAGCAGTTCTTC. Its protein product is CASSSLAGGRNEQFF.

The genes are TRBV29-1 and TRBJ2-3, with TRBD1 identical over 10 bases. Germline V gives CDR1 SQVTM, CDR2 ANQGSEA. Trimming took 7 bases from V and 4 from J; bases not matched to a gene: 5. This CDR3 spans 13 amino acids. For the CDR3, the DNA is TGCAGCGCCGGGGACAGGGGACCAGATACGCAGTATTTT. Translating it yields CSAGDRGPDTQYF.

V usage is TRBV7-2 and J usage is TRBJ2-3; 7 bases agree with TRBD2. Per germline, CDR1 SGHTA and CDR2 FQGNSA. The J segment lost 5 bases and the V segment lost 2 bases, leaving 10 bases of the junction unmatched. This CDR3 has 16 amino acids. CDR3 DNA: TGTGCCAGCAGCTTATCTGGGACTATAGTTTTAGATACGCAGTATTTT. Translation: CASSLSGTIVLDTQYF.

The chain is built from TRBV5-4 and TRBJ1-6; D is possibly TRBD1 (5 bases). Trimming removed 9 bases at V and 0 bases at J, with 16 bases between. Per germline, CDR1 SGHNT and CDR2 YYREEE (reference sequence). The CDR3 has 16 residues. CDR3 nucleotides: TGTGCCACCTCCGGGGGACCGAACTCCTATAATTCACCCCTCCACTTT. This encodes CATSGGPNSYNSPLHF.

This chain uses TRBV3-1 (or the pseudogene TRBV3-2) with TRBJ1-3; D not certain. CDR3 length: 16 amino acids. The germline V gene encodes CDR1 LGHDT and CDR2 YNNKEL (reference sequence). Trimming took 5 bases from V and 4 from J, leaving 18 bases between them. CDR3 loop: CASSARGRGSGNTIYF. DNA for the CDR3: TGTGCCAGCAGCGCGCGAGGGAGAGGGTCGGGAAACACCATATATTTT.

In its sample, this clone was seen a few times. The chain carries TRBV18 and TRBJ1-6; D is uncertain. Germline assignment: CDR1 KGHSH and CDR2 LQKENI. The ends were cut back, 3 bases at V and 10 bases at J, with 7 bases in the middle. The CDR3 totals 12 residues. The CDR3 DNA reads as TGTGCCAGCTCACCTTCTAGGTCACCCCTCCACTTT. It is translated as CASSPSRSPLHF. The full variable domain, in which reference TRBV18 and TRBJ1-6 provide the parts outside the CDR3, is NAGVMQNPRHLVRRRGQEARLRCSPMKGHSHVYWYRQLPEEGLKFMVYLQKENIIDESGMPKERFSAEFPKEGPSILRIQQVVRGDSAAYFCASSPSRSPLHFGNGTRLTVT.

This clone was detected only once. The chain links TRBV3-1 (or the pseudogene TRBV3-2) to TRBJ1-3; D remains ambiguous. The CDR3 length is 16 residues. The V end was cut by 2 bases, the J end by 3 bases, with 14 bases between. Germline V gene lookup returns CDR1 LGHDT and CDR2 YNNKEL (reference sequence). Written as DNA, the CDR3 is TGTGCCAGCAGCCAATACCCAGGAGGAGATGGAAACACCATATATTTT. Protein sequence: CASSQYPGGDGNTIYF.